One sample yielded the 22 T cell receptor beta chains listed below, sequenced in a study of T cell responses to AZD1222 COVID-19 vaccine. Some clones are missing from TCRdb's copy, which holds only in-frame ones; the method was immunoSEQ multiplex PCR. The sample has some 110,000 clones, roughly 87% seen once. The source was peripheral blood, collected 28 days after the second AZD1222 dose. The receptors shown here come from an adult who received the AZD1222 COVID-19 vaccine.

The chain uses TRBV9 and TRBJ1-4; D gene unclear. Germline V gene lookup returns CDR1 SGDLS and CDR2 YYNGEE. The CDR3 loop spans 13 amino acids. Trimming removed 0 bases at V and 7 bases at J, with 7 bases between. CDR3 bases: TGTGCCAGCAGCGTAGACATGGGTGAAAAACTGTTTTTT. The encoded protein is CASSVDMGEKLFF. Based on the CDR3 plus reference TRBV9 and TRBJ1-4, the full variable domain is DSGVTQTPKHLITATGQRVTLRCSPRSGDLSVYWYQQSLDQGLQFLIQYYNGEERAKGNILERFSAQQFPDLHSELNLSSLELGDSALYFCASSVDMGEKLFFGSGTQLSVL.

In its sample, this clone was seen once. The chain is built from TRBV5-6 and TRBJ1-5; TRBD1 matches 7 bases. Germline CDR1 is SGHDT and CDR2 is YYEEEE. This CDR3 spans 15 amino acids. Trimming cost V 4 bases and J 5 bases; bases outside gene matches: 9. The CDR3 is CASSPGRGQYQPQHF. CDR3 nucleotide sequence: TGTGCCAGCAGCCCTGGGAGGGGGCAATATCAGCCCCAGCATTTT.

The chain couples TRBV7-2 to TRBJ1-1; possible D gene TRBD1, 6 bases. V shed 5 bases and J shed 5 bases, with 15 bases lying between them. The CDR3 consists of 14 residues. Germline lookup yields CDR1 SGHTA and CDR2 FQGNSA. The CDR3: CASSPRTVVTEAFF. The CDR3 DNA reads TGTGCCAGCAGCCCAAGGACAGTCGTTACTGAAGCTTTCTTT.

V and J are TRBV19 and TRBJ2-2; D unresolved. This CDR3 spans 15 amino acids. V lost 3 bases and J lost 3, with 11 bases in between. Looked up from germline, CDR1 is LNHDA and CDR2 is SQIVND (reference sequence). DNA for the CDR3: TGTGCCAGTAGTATTAAGTCGTCATACACCGGGGAGCTGTTTTTT. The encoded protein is CASSIKSSYTGELFF.

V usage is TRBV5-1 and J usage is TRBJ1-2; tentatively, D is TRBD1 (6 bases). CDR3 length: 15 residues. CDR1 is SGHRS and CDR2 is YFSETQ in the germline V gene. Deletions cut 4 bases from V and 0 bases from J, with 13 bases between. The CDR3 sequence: CASSRLDSSNYGYTF. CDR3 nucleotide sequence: TGCGCCAGCAGCCGACTGGACAGTTCTAACTATGGCTACACCTTC.

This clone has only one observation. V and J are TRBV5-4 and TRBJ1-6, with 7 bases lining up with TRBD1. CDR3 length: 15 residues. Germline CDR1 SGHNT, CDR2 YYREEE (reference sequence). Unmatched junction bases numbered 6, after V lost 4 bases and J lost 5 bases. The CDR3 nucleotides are TGTGCCAGCAGCCCTTGGACAGGCGATAATTCACCCCTCCACTTT. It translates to CASSPWTGDNSPLHF. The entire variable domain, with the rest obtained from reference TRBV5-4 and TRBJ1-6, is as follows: ETGVTQSPTHLIKTRGQQVTLRCSSQSGHNTVSWYQQALGQGPQFIFQYYREEENGRGNFPPRFSGLQFPNYSSELNVNALELDDSALYLCASSPWTGDNSPLHFGNGTRLTVT.

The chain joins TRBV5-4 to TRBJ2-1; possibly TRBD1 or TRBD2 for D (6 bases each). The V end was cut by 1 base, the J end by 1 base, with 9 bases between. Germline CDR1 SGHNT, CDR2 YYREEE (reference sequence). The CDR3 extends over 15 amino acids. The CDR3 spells CASSLTGASYNEQFF. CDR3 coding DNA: TGTGCCAGCAGCTTGACGGGGGCATCCTACAATGAGCAGTTCTTC.

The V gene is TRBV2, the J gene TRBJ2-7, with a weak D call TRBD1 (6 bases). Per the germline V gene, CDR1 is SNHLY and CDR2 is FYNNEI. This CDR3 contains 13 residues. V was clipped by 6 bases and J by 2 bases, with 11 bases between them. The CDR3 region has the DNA TGTGCCAGCAGCGGGACACCTACCTACGAGCAGTACTTC. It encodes CASSGTPTYEQYF.

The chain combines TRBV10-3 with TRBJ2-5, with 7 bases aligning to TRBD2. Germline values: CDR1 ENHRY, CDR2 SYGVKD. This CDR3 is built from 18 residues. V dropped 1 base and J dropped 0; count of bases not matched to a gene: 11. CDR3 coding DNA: TGTGCCATCAGTGAGTGGGGTAGCGGGCCTGAAGACCAAGAGACCCAGTACTTC. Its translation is CAISEWGSGPEDQETQYF.

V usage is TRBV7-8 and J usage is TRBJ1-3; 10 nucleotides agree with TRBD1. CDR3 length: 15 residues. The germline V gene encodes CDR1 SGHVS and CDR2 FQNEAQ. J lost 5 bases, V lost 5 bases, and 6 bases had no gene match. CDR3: CASSGAGQGRNTIYF. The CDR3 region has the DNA TGTGCCAGCAGCGGTGCGGGACAGGGGAGAAACACCATATATTTT.

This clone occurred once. CDR3 amino acids: CASSWGPPWAEDTEAFF. Written as DNA, the CDR3 is TGTGCCAGCAGCTGGGGACCGCCATGGGCGGAGGACACTGAAGCTTTCTTT. The rearrangement joins TRBV7-9 to TRBJ1-1; D might be TRBD1 (5 bases). The CDR3 spans 17 residues. Trimming removed 4 bases at V and 3 bases at J, with 21 bases between. The germline V gene encodes CDR1 SEHNR and CDR2 FQNEAQ (reference sequence).

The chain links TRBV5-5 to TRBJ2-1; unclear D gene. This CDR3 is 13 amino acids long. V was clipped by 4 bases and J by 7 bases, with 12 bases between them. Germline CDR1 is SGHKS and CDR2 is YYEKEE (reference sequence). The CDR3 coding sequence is TGTGCCAGCAGCCCCCGGACGGATAATGAGCAGTTCTTC. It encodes CASSPRTDNEQFF.

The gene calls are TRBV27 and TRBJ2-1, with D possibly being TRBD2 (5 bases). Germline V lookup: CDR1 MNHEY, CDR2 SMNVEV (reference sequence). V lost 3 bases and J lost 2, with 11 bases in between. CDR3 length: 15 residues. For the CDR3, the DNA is TGTGCCAGCAGTTTGTCAGGAGCGGCCTACAATGAGCAGTTCTTC. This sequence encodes CASSLSGAAYNEQFF.

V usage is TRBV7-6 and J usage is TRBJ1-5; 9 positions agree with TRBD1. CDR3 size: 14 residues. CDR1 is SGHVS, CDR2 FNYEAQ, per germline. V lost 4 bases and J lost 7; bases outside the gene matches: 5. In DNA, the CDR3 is TGTGCCAGCAGCTACGGGACAGGGCTACAGCCCCAGCATTTT. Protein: CASSYGTGLQPQHF.

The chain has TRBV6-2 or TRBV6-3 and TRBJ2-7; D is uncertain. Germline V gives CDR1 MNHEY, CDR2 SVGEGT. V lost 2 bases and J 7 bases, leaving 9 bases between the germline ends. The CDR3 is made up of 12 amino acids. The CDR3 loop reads CASSYVGLEQYF. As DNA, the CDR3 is TGTGCCAGCAGTTACGTAGGGTTGGAGCAGTACTTC.

The CDR3 DNA reads as TGTGCCAGCCATCCAAAGACAGGGGGGACTCGGGCCAACGTCCTGACTTTC. Translating gives CASHPKTGGTRANVLTF. The V and J genes are TRBV21-1 and TRBJ2-6; the table names TRBD1, a call not compared with the DNA. TRBV21-1 is deemed a pseudogene. This CDR3 is built from 17 residues.

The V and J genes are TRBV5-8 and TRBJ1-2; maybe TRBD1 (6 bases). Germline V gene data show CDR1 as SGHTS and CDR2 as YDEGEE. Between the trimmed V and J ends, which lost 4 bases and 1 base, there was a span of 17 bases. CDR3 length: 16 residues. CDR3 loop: CASSLRRQAYNYGYTF. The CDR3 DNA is TGTGCCAGCAGCCTTAGAAGACAGGCTTATAACTATGGCTACACCTTC. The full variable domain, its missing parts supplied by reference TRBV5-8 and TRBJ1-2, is EAGVTQSPTHLIKTRGQQATLRCSPISGHTSVYWYQQALGLGLQFLLWYDEGEERNRGNFPPRFSGRQFPNYSSELNVNALELEDSALYLCASSLRRQAYNYGYTFGSGTRLTVV.

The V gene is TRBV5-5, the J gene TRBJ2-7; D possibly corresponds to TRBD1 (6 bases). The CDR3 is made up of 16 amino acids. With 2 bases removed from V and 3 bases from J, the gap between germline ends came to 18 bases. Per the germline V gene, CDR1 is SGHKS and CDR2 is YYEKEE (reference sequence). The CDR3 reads CASSLETGFPIYEQYF. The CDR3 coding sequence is TGTGCCAGCAGCTTAGAAACAGGGTTTCCGATCTACGAGCAGTACTTC.

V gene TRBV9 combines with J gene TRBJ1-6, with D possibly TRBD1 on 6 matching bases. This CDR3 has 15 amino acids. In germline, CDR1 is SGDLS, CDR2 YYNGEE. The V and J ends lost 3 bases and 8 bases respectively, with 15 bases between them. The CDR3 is CASSGRGGSDSPLHF. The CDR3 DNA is TGTGCCAGCAGCGGGAGGGGGGGCAGCGATTCACCCCTCCACTTT.

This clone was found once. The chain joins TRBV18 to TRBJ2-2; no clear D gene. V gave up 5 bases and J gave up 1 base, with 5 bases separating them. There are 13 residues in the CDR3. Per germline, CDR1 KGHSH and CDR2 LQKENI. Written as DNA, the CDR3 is TGTGCCAGCTCAATCGGGAACACCGGGGAGCTGTTTTTT. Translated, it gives CASSIGNTGELFF.

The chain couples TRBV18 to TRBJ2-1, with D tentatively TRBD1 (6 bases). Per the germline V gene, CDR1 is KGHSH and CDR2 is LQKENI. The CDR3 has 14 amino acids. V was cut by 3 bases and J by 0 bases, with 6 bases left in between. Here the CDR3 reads CASSPDSSYNEQFF. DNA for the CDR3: TGTGCCAGCTCACCGGACAGCTCCTACAATGAGCAGTTCTTC.

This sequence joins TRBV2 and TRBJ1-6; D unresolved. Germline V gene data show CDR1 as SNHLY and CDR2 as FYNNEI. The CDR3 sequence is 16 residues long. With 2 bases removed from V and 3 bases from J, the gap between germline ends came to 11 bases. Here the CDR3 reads CASSETDPFYNSPLHF. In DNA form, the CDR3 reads TGTGCCAGCAGTGAAACGGATCCGTTCTATAATTCACCCCTCCACTTT.